A single sample is the source of the 11 T cell receptor beta chains below, sequenced in a study of T cell responses to AZD1222 COVID-19 vaccine. Generated by immunoSEQ multiplex PCR, the TCRdb table keeps only in-frame clones and is missing some. The sample has around 190,000 clones; around 92% are singletons. The source was peripheral blood, collected on day 0 of AZD1222 vaccination. The receptors derive from an adult in good health.

The chain has TRBV3-1 (or the pseudogene TRBV3-2) and TRBJ1-1; D gene uncertain. The germline V gene encodes CDR1 LGHDT and CDR2 YNNKEL (reference sequence). The CDR3 extends over 13 amino acids. V dropped 3 bases and J dropped 4 bases, with 9 bases sitting between them. The CDR3 protein is CASSQFNPTEAFF. In DNA, the CDR3 is TGTGCCAGCAGCCAGTTTAATCCCACTGAAGCTTTCTTT.

The chain combines TRBV5-1 with TRBJ1-2, with a tentative D call TRBD1 (5 bases). Per the germline V gene, CDR1 is SGHRS and CDR2 is YFSETQ. The CDR3 spans 14 residues. Trimming removed 3 bases at V and 2 bases at J, with 11 bases between. CDR3 DNA sequence: TGCGCCAGCAGCTGGACGGACACAAACTATGGCTACACCTTC. Amino acid sequence: CASSWTDTNYGYTF.

This clone came up a few times. The chain employs TRBV5-1 and TRBJ1-1; D remains ambiguous. The CDR3 is made up of 14 amino acids. Deletions cut 0 bases from V and 0 bases from J, with 6 bases between. Germline V gene lookup returns CDR1 SGHRS and CDR2 YFSETQ. CDR3 residues: CASSLGGLNTEAFF. Written as DNA, the CDR3 is TGCGCCAGCAGCTTGGGGGGTTTGAACACTGAAGCTTTCTTT.

V usage is TRBV4-3 and J usage is TRBJ1-2; D unresolved. This CDR3 is built from 16 residues. V lost 0 bases, J lost 3 bases, and 14 bases lay in between. Germline assignment: CDR1 LGHNA and CDR2 YSLEER. CDR3 coding DNA: TGCGCCAGCAGCCAAGATCATAGAGGGCTGGACTATGGCTACACCTTC. The encoded protein is CASSQDHRGLDYGYTF.

The J gene is TRBJ1-3, the V gene TRBV12-3 or TRBV12-4; maybe TRBD1 (5 bases). This CDR3 has 12 amino acids. V lost 9 bases to trimming and J lost 7 bases, with 13 bases between them. This chain's CDR3 is CASRTRGNTIYF. DNA of the CDR3: TGTGCCAGTCGTACACGGGGCAACACCATATATTTT.

This clone was observed a single time. The chain carries TRBV19 and TRBJ2-3; no reliable D call. Trimming took 9 bases from V and 3 from J, leaving 13 bases between them. CDR1 is LNHDA and CDR2 is SQIVND in the germline V gene (reference sequence). The CDR3 covers 13 residues. The DNA for the CDR3 is TGTGCCAGCCAAATCACCAGAACAGATACGCAGTATTTT. Protein: CASQITRTDTQYF.

J is TRBJ1-2 and V is TRBV27; D is unclear. Trimming pared 6 bases from V and 2 bases from J, leaving 19 bases between. Germline-derived CDR1 and CDR2 are MNHEY and SMNVEV (reference sequence). The CDR3 has 16 residues. CDR3 sequence (DNA): TGTGCCAGCAGCCGCCTGCTGGGGTCGACGAACTATGGCTACACCTTC. Amino acids: CASSRLLGSTNYGYTF.

V and J are TRBV7-9 and TRBJ2-7; no definite D call. Trimming left V 2 bases short and J 3 bases short, with 11 bases between. CDR3 length: 14 residues. CDR1 is SEHNR, CDR2 FQNEAQ, per germline (reference sequence). The CDR3 DNA reads as TGTGCCAGCAGCTTAATGGACGGTAACTACGAGCAGTACTTC. Its protein product is CASSLMDGNYEQYF.

The chain carries TRBV5-1 and TRBJ1-4; 7 bases are shared with TRBD1. Germline CDR1 is SGHRS and CDR2 is YFSETQ. Trimming removed 0 bases from V and 5 bases from J; junction bases left unmatched: 4. This CDR3 region has 15 residues. Written as DNA, the CDR3 is TGCGCCAGCAGCTTGGTGGCAGGGGGGAATGAAAAACTGTTTTTT. It is translated as CASSLVAGGNEKLFF.

The V gene is TRBV7-8, the J gene TRBJ2-7, with TRBD1 identical over 7 bases. With 3 bases clipped from V and 5 bases from J, the junction kept 13 bases outside the gene matches. CDR1 SGHVS and CDR2 FQNEAQ come from the germline V gene. The CDR3 is 16 residues long. CDR3 residues: CASSFNRGGRFNEQYF. The CDR3 nucleotides read TGTGCCAGCAGCTTTAACCGAGGGGGCAGGTTCAACGAGCAGTACTTC.

V gene TRBV5-1 combines with J gene TRBJ2-2, with no clear D. V gave up 1 base and J gave up 6 bases, with 4 bases separating them. The CDR3 runs 12 residues. Germline V gene lookup returns CDR1 SGHRS and CDR2 YFSETQ. The CDR3, as DNA: TGCGCCAGCAGCTTGTTACCCGGGGAGCTGTTTTTT. Amino acids: CASSLLPGELFF.